This passage covers 5 T cell receptor beta chains from one sample sequenced in a study of OX40 agonist ivuxolimab in advanced cancers. TCRdb's copy holds only in-frame clones and misses some; the assay was immunoSEQ multiplex PCR. The repertoire consists of around 80,000 clones, with 85% occurring once and the leading ten covering around 0.5%. This specimen was CD4+ or CD8+ T cells sorted from blood, taken in a trial of the OX40 agonist ivuxolimab. The receptors originated from an adult with an advanced solid tumor such as melanoma, head and neck, liver or kidney cancer.

The V and J genes are TRBV5-1 and TRBJ1-4; unclear D gene. Germline lookup yields CDR1 SGHRS and CDR2 YFSETQ. Trimming took 4 bases from V and 2 from J, leaving 6 bases between them. This CDR3 is built from 13 residues. As DNA, the CDR3 is TGCGCCAGCAGCGTCCAGACTAATGAAAAACTGTTTTTT. Its translation is CASSVQTNEKLFF.

In DNA form, the CDR3 reads TGTGCCAGCAGCAGGGGGACAGGGGCCTATAATTCACCCCTCCACTTT. Its protein is CASSRGTGAYNSPLHF. The gene calls are TRBV5-6 and TRBJ1-6; 10 nucleotides match TRBD1. The CDR3 is 16 residues long. Germline CDR1 is SGHDT and CDR2 is YYEEEE. V shed 4 bases and J 2 bases; nucleotides not matched to a gene: 3. Filled out from reference TRBV5-6 and TRBJ1-6, the complete variable domain reads DAGVTQSPTHLIKTRGQQVTLRCSPKSGHDTVSWYQQALGQGPQFIFQYYEEEERQRGNFPDRFSGHQFPNYSSELNVNALLLGDSALYLCASSRGTGAYNSPLHFGNGTRLTVT.

This clone was counted once. The rearrangement joins TRBV2 to TRBJ2-5; D gene uncertain. V shed 4 bases and J shed 5 bases, with 17 bases lying between them. CDR3 length: 15 amino acids. Germline V gene data show CDR1 as SNHLY and CDR2 as FYNNEI. The CDR3 is CASSGQIGLYETQYF. The CDR3 DNA is TGTGCCAGCAGTGGGCAGATAGGGTTGTATGAGACCCAGTACTTC.

This sequence joins TRBV19 and TRBJ2-3; 7 positions agree with TRBD2. CDR3 length: 15 amino acids. CDR1 and CDR2 from the germline V gene are LNHDA and SQIVND (reference sequence). V gave up 4 bases and J gave up 1 base; unmatched junction bases: 5. Here the CDR3 reads CASSTRAGGTDTQYF. In nucleotides, the CDR3 is TGTGCCAGTAGTACCCGCGCGGGGGGCACAGATACGCAGTATTTT.

The chain has TRBV5-1 and TRBJ1-1; D unclear. Trimming removed 4 bases from V and 1 base from J, with 11 bases in between. This CDR3 spans 14 amino acids. Germline loops: CDR1 SGHRS, CDR2 YFSETQ. CDR3 sequence (DNA): TGCGCCAGCAGCCCAAAGTCAGGGAACACTGAAGCTTTCTTT. Its protein is CASSPKSGNTEAFF.